Presented here are 27 T cell receptor beta chains from one specimen sequenced in a study of T cell clones after liver transplantation (dated by TCRdb to the late 2010s). The library relied on the immunoSEQ multiplex PCR assay. TCRdb provides this immuneACCESS table in a form limited to in-frame rearrangements. Some clones are lacking; in checked studies, under half of them reflect an unresolved V gene, and why the rest are absent is not known. This sample lists about 45,000 clones; around 84% were detected once. More than 2% of the sample lies in the top ten. Material: CD4+ T cells from blood, obtained 24 months after liver transplant. The source of these receptors is a human patient who received a liver transplant. A transplant means some T cells may be of graft donor rather than patient origin.

The chain is built from TRBV19 and TRBJ1-5; a possible D gene is TRBD1 (5 bases). In germline, CDR1 is LNHDA, CDR2 SQIVND (reference sequence). Trimming took 7 bases from V and 4 from J, leaving 20 bases between them. The CDR3 loop spans 16 amino acids. As DNA, the CDR3 is TGTGCCAGTATTCCGCCGGGGCAAGGTTTAAATCAGCCCCAGCATTTT. Translating gives CASIPPGQGLNQPQHF.

In this sample, this clone turned up a few times. The CDR3 region is CASSFGNTIYF. In nucleotides, the CDR3 is TGTGCCAGCAGCTTTGGAAACACCATATATTTT. The chain joins TRBV7-9 to TRBJ1-3; no clear D. CDR1 SEHNR and CDR2 FQNEAQ come from the germline V gene (reference sequence). V gave up 3 bases and J gave up 3 bases, with 0 bases separating them. CDR3 length: 11 residues.

In DNA, the CDR3 is TGTGCCAGTAATCGTAACAGGGGAGCGGAGGGCTACACCTTC. Translating it yields CASNRNRGAEGYTF. This chain connects TRBV19 to TRBJ1-2; 7 positions agree with TRBD1. Germline V lookup: CDR1 LNHDA, CDR2 SQIVND (reference sequence). Unmatched junction bases numbered 13, after V lost 7 bases and J lost 8 bases. This CDR3 has 14 residues.

On this clone: This sample also contains other DNA sequences that code for the same CDR3. The genes are TRBV10-2 and TRBJ1-3; D gene uncertain. The CDR3 has 13 amino acids. V was trimmed by 2 bases and J by 4 bases, leaving 6 bases between them. Germline V gene lookup returns CDR1 WSHSY and CDR2 SAAADI. In DNA, the CDR3 is TGCGCCAGCAGTGAGACATCCGGAAACACCATATATTTT. Protein product: CASSETSGNTIYF.

The genes are TRBV4-3 and TRBJ2-6; TRBD2 matches 8 bases. Germline V CDR1 and CDR2: LGHNA, YSLEER. The CDR3 is 18 residues long. V shed 4 bases and J 0 bases; nucleotides not matched to a gene: 8. This CDR3 is CASSRSGGGVSGANVLTF. CDR3 sequence (DNA): TGCGCCAGCAGCCGAAGCGGGGGAGGGGTCTCTGGGGCCAACGTCCTGACTTTC.

Note on this clone: At one boundary the junction diverges from the germline segment, which might be a read error. V usage is TRBV5-1 and J usage is TRBJ2-1; 7 nucleotides align to TRBD2. Per the germline V gene, CDR1 is SGHRS and CDR2 is YFSETQ. The CDR3 has 12 residues. The CDR3 DNA reads as TGCGCCAGCAGCTGGGACTACGATGAGCAGTTCTTC. This encodes CASSWDYDEQFF.

The rearrangement uses TRBV27 and TRBJ1-1; 10 nucleotides line up with TRBD1. Looked up from germline, CDR1 is MNHEY and CDR2 is SMNVEV (reference sequence). V shed 4 bases, J shed 5 bases, and the junction held 4 bases outside the gene matches. This CDR3 has 14 residues. The CDR3 nucleotides read TGTGCCAGCAGTTACCAGGGACAGGGGACTGAAGCTTTCTTT. Amino acids: CASSYQGQGTEAFF.

The chain uses TRBV4-3 and TRBJ1-3; D uncertain. This CDR3 is built from 17 residues. Trimming left V 4 bases short and J 4 bases short, with 20 bases between. Germline V gene sequence: CDR1 LGHNA, CDR2 YSLEER. The CDR3 here is CASSLSPTTAVGNTIYF. The CDR3 bases are TGCGCCAGCAGCCTTTCCCCAACTACTGCAGTAGGAAACACCATATATTTT.

V is TRBV9 and J is TRBJ2-7; 8 nucleotides align to TRBD2. Germline values: CDR1 SGDLS, CDR2 YYNGEE. This CDR3 region has 15 residues. V lost 2 bases to trimming and J lost 0 bases; unmatched junction nucleotides: 4. DNA for the CDR3: TGTGCCAGCAGCGTCTCGGGGGGGAGCTCCTACGAGCAGTACTTC. Its protein is CASSVSGGSSYEQYF.

The gene calls are TRBV7-2 and TRBJ2-1; 10 bases match TRBD2. Germline CDR1 and CDR2: SGHTA and FQGNSA. V was pared by 1 base and J by 7 bases, with 7 bases of the junction left unmatched. This CDR3 spans 16 amino acids. The CDR3 region is CASSLDLLAGANEQFF. CDR3 nucleotides: TGTGCCAGCAGCTTAGATCTCCTAGCGGGAGCGAATGAGCAGTTCTTC.

V usage is TRBV18 and J usage is TRBJ2-2; TRBD2 aligns across 13 bases. This CDR3 spans 16 amino acids. V lost 4 bases, J lost 7 bases, and 6 bases stayed unmatched. Looked up from germline, CDR1 is KGHSH and CDR2 is LQKENI. CDR3 protein: CASSLGLAGAGGELFF. The CDR3 bases are TGTGCCAGCTCACTCGGACTAGCGGGAGCTGGCGGGGAGCTGTTTTTT.

This chain links TRBV6-5 with TRBJ2-6; D remains ambiguous. In germline, CDR1 is MNHEY, CDR2 SVGAGI. This CDR3 region has 15 residues. Trimming pared 6 bases from V and 2 bases from J, leaving 11 bases between. The CDR3 DNA reads as TGTGCCAGCAGCCGCCCCAAAACTGGGGCCAACGTCCTGACTTTC. This encodes CASSRPKTGANVLTF.

The rearrangement joins TRBV18 to TRBJ1-4, with a tentative D call TRBD1 (6 bases). Germline V gives CDR1 KGHSH, CDR2 LQKENI. Trimming stripped 3 bases from V and 12 bases from J, with 11 bases between. This CDR3 has 12 residues. In nucleotides, the CDR3 is TGTGCCAGCTCACCGAACAGGGATGAACTGTTTTTT. As protein: CASSPNRDELFF.

DNA for the CDR3: TGCAGCGCGAAGAATTCCAGGGGGCTGCGGGGCACTGAAGCTTTCTTT. Its translation: CSAKNSRGLRGTEAFF. The rearrangement uses TRBV29-1 and TRBJ1-1; 8 bases line up with TRBD1. The V and J ends lost 7 bases and 4 bases, in that order; junction bases with no gene match: 17. CDR3 length equals 16 residues. The germline V gene encodes CDR1 SQVTM and CDR2 ANQGSEA.

The CDR3 DNA follows: TGTGCCAGCAGCAGGAAAGGGACAGGCCCCGATGGGGGGACTGAAGCTTTCTTT. As protein: CASSRKGTGPDGGTEAFF. This chain links TRBV5-4 with TRBJ1-1, with 8 bases that match TRBD1. The V and J ends lost 4 bases and 5 bases, in that order; junction bases with no gene match: 19. Germline V gene lookup returns CDR1 SGHNT and CDR2 YYREEE (reference sequence). There are 18 residues in the CDR3. The full variable domain, in which reference TRBV5-4 and TRBJ1-1 provide the parts outside the CDR3, is ETGVTQSPTHLIKTRGQQVTLRCSSQSGHNTVSWYQQALGQGPQFIFQYYREEENGRGNFPPRFSGLQFPNYSSELNVNALELDDSALYLCASSRKGTGPDGGTEAFFGQGTRLTVV.

The chain combines TRBV29-1 with TRBJ2-1; D is possibly TRBD1 (6 bases). CDR1 and CDR2 from the germline V gene are SQVTM and ANQGSEA. The ends were cut back, 6 bases at V and 2 bases at J, with 11 bases in the middle. The CDR3 length is 13 residues. DNA of the CDR3: TGCAGCGTGGCAGGGGTGCCCTACAATGAGCAGTTCTTC. Protein: CSVAGVPYNEQFF.

The chain recombines TRBV29-1 with TRBJ1-2; perhaps TRBD1 as D (6 bases). V was cut by 3 bases and J by 8 bases, with 10 bases left in between. In germline, CDR1 is SQVTM, CDR2 ANQGSEA. This CDR3 region has 11 residues. DNA for the CDR3: TGCAGCGTTGAGCCAGGGGAGGGCTACACCTTC. This gives the protein CSVEPGEGYTF.

This clone has more than one count but fewer than ten. The chain uses TRBV7-9 and TRBJ2-5; weak D call: TRBD1 (6 bases). The CDR3 covers 14 residues. Trimming took 0 bases from V and 4 from J, leaving 9 bases between them. CDR1 and CDR2 (germline): SEHNR, FQNEAQ (reference sequence). The CDR3 region has the DNA TGTGCCAGCAGCTTAGCGGGCAGGGGAGAGACCCAGTACTTC. Amino acid sequence: CASSLAGRGETQYF.

Here the CDR3 DNA reads TGTGCCAGCAGCCAATCAGTGGCGGCCGGGGAGCTGTTTTTT. Residues: CASSQSVAAGELFF. This chain links TRBV16 with TRBJ2-2; D call uncertain. Germline V lookup: CDR1 KGHSY, CDR2 FQNENV. The ends were cut back, 0 bases at V and 6 bases at J, with 8 bases in the middle. This CDR3 is 14 amino acids long. The whole variable domain, remainder taken from reference TRBV16 and TRBJ2-2, is GEEVAQTPKHLVRGEGQKAKLYCAPIKGHSYVFWYQQVLKNEFKFLISFQNENVFDETGMPKERFSAKCLPNSPCSLEIQATKLEDSAVYFCASSQSVAAGELFFGEGSRLTVL.

The rearrangement uses TRBV5-4 and TRBJ1-1, with D possibly matching TRBD1 (5 bases). The germline CDR1 and CDR2 sequences are SGHNT and YYREEE (reference sequence). The CDR3 runs 15 residues. V dropped 3 bases and J dropped 1 base, with 13 bases sitting between them. CDR3 sequence: CASSSPFQGNTEAFF. CDR3 in DNA: TGTGCCAGCAGCTCGCCTTTCCAGGGGAACACTGAAGCTTTCTTT.

This chain uses TRBV5-1 with TRBJ1-1; D gene uncertain. The CDR3 covers 13 residues. Germline V gene lookup returns CDR1 SGHRS and CDR2 YFSETQ. Trimming took off 4 bases at V and 1 base at J, with 8 bases between the two ends. The CDR3 nucleotides read TGCGCCAGCAGCGAGGGTAAGAACACTGAAGCTTTCTTT. Its translation: CASSEGKNTEAFF.

The V and J genes are TRBV19 and TRBJ1-2; D gene unclear. V lost 1 base and J 7 bases, leaving 7 bases between the germline ends. This CDR3 comprises 12 residues. Germline V gene lookup returns CDR1 LNHDA and CDR2 SQIVND (reference sequence). The CDR3 sequence: CASSIGRSGYTF. As DNA, the CDR3 is TGTGCCAGTAGTATAGGCCGTAGTGGCTACACCTTC.

This clone was detected only once. The V gene is TRBV15, the J gene TRBJ1-4, with D possibly being TRBD1 (6 bases). The V gene's germline CDR1 is LNHNV and CDR2 YYDKDF (reference sequence). The CDR3 is 12 residues long. V lost 5 bases, J lost 8 bases, and 9 bases lay in between. CDR3 region: CATSPGTEKLFF. The CDR3 DNA follows: TGTGCCACCAGCCCTGGGACAGAAAAACTGTTTTTT.

The chain joins TRBV18 to TRBJ2-1; D call uncertain. Germline CDR1 is KGHSH and CDR2 is LQKENI. Deletions cut 4 bases from V and 1 base from J, with 20 bases between. CDR3 length: 18 residues. In DNA form, the CDR3 reads TGTGCCAGCTCACAGCAAAGCGCAACGGCTCGTTCCTACAATGAGCAGTTCTTC. Translation: CASSQQSATARSYNEQFF. Drawing the rest from reference TRBV18 and TRBJ2-1, the complete variable domain is NAGVMQNPRHLVRRRGQEARLRCSPMKGHSHVYWYRQLPEEGLKFMVYLQKENIIDESGMPKERFSAEFPKEGPSILRIQQVVRGDSAAYFCASSQQSATARSYNEQFFGPGTRLTVL.

This clone has a single count. The genes are TRBV7-2 and TRBJ1-5, with 9 bases that match TRBD1. CDR3 length: 15 residues. With 6 bases clipped from V and 6 bases from J, the junction kept 9 bases outside the gene matches. Germline lookup yields CDR1 SGHTA and CDR2 FQGNSA. The CDR3 reads CASRNTGGIGQPQHF. Written as DNA, the CDR3 is TGTGCCAGCAGAAATACAGGGGGCATTGGTCAGCCCCAGCATTTT.

In this sample, this clone turned up a few times. This rearrangement joins TRBV19 to TRBJ1-2; TRBD1 is a possible D gene (5 bases). V was shortened by 7 bases and J by 4 bases, with 19 bases between the two germline ends. CDR3 length equals 15 residues. Germline CDR1 and CDR2: LNHDA and SQIVND (reference sequence). CDR3 coding DNA: TGTGCCAGTACAGTGCAGGGTTTAACTTTCTATGGCTACACCTTC. This codes for CASTVQGLTFYGYTF.

This rearrangement joins TRBV10-3 to TRBJ2-7; D is possibly TRBD1 (5 bases). V lost 3 bases and J 0 bases, leaving 9 bases between the germline ends. This CDR3 spans 14 amino acids. CDR1 is ENHRY, CDR2 SYGVKD, per germline. The CDR3 bases are TGTGCCATCAGTGATTCCAGGGACTCCTACGAGCAGTACTTC. Its protein is CAISDSRDSYEQYF.